The entry below describes one T cell receptor beta chain. Sequencing was performed with immunoSEQ multiplex PCR; in TCRdb, only in-frame clones are kept and a portion is missing. The sample shows 13,000 to 15,000 clones, roughly 70% of them seen only once. This entry belongs to a study of neoadjuvant anti-PD-1 for oral cavity cancer. On the study more broadly: Patients without progression got a fourth dose around day 43.

Cohort: HPV-negative, locally advanced oral cavity squamous cell carcinoma patients. CDR3 size: 12 residues. The germline V gene has CDR1 SNHLY and CDR2 FYNNEI. V gave up 4 bases and J gave up 7 bases, with 10 bases separating them. Sequenced material: PBMCs, taken before nivolumab (anti-PD-1) treatment. The chain is built from TRBV2 and TRBJ1-1; D is possibly TRBD1 (6 bases). This TCR was recovered from a person aged 35 to 85 with oral cavity squamous cell carcinoma. CDR3 region: CASSGQGIEAFF. CDR3 sequence (DNA): TGTGCCAGCAGTGGGCAGGGGATTGAAGCTTTCTTT. Full variable domain (outside the CDR3, taken from reference TRBV2 and TRBJ1-1): EPEVTQTPSHQVTQMGQEVILRCVPISNHLYFYWYRQILGQKVEFLVSFYNNEISEKSEIFDDQFSVERPDGSNFTLKIRSTKLEDSAMYFCASSGQGIEAFFGQGTRLTVV.